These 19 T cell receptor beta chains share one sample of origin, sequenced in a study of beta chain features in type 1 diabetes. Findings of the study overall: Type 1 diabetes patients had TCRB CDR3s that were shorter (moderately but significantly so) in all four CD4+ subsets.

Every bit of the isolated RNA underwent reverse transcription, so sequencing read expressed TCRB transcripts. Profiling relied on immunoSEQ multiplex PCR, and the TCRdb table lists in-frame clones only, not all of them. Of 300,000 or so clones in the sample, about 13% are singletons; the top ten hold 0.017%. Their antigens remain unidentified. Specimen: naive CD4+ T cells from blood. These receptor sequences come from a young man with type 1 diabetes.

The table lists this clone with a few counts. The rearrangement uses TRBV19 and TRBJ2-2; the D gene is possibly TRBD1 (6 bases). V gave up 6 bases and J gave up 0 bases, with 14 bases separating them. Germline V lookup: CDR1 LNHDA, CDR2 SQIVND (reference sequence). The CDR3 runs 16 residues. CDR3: CASRLQGIPNTGELFF. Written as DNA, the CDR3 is TGTGCCAGTAGGCTACAGGGAATACCGAACACCGGGGAGCTGTTTTTT. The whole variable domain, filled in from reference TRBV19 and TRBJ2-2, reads DGGITQSPKYLFRKEGQNVTLSCEQNLNHDAMYWYRQDPGQGLRLIYYSQIVNDFQKGDIAEGYSVSREKKESFPLTVTSAQKNPTAFYLCASRLQGIPNTGELFFGEGSRLTVL.

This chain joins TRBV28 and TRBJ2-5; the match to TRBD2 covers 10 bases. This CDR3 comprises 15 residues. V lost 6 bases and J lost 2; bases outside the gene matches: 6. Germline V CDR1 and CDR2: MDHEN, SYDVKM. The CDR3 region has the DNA TGTGCCAGCAGACTAGCGGGATCCGCTCAAGAGACCCAGTACTTC. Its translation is CASRLAGSAQETQYF.

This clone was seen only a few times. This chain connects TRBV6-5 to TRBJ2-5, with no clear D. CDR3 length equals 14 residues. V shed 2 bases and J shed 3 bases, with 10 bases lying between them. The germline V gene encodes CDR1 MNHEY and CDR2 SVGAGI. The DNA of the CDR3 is TGTGCCAGCAGTTACGAGTGGTCAAAAGAGACCCAGTACTTC. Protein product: CASSYEWSKETQYF.

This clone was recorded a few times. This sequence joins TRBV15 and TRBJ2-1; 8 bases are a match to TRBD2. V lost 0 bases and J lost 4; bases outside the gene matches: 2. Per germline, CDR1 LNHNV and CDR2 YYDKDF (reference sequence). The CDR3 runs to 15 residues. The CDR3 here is CATSRELAEYNEQFF. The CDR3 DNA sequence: TGTGCCACCAGCAGAGAACTAGCGGAATACAATGAGCAGTTCTTC.

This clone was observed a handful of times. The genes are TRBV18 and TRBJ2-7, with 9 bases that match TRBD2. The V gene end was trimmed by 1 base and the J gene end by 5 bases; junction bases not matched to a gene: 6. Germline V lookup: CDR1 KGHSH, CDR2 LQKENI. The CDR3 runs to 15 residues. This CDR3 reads CASSPLAGVANEQYF. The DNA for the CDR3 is TGTGCCAGCTCACCACTAGCGGGAGTCGCCAACGAGCAGTACTTC.

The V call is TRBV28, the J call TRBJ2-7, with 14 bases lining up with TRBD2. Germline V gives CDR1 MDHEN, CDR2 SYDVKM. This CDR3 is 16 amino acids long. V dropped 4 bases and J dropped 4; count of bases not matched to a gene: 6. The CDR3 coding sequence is TGTGCCAGCAGTTCAACCGGGACTAGCGGGAGTTACGAGCAGTACTTC. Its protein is CASSSTGTSGSYEQYF. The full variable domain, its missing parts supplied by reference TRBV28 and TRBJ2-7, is DVKVTQSSRYLVKRTGEKVFLECVQDMDHENMFWYRQDPGLGLRLIYFSYDVKMKEKGDIPEGYSVSREKKERFSLILESASTNQTSMYLCASSSTGTSGSYEQYFGPGTRLTVT.

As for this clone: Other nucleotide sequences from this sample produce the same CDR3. This CDR3 is CSVEAGSYEQYF. CDR3 DNA sequence: TGCAGCGTTGAGGCCGGGAGTTACGAGCAGTACTTC. The chain recombines TRBV29-1 with TRBJ2-7; D is possibly TRBD2 (6 bases). Germline assignment: CDR1 SQVTM and CDR2 ANQGSEA. Trimming stripped 3 bases from V and 4 bases from J, with 10 bases between. CDR3 length: 12 residues.

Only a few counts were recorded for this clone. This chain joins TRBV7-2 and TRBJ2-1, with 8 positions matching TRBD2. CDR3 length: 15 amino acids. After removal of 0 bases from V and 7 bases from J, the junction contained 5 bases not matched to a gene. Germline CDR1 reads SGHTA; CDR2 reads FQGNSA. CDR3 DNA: TGTGCCAGCAGCTTAGCGGTGACTAGCGAGAATGAGCAGTTCTTC. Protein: CASSLAVTSENEQFF. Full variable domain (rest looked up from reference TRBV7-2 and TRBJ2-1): GAGVSQSPSNKVTEKGKDVELRCDPISGHTALYWYRQSLGQGLEFLIYFQGNSAPDKSGLPSDRFSAERTGGSVSTLTIQRTQQEDSAVYLCASSLAVTSENEQFFGPGTRLTVL.

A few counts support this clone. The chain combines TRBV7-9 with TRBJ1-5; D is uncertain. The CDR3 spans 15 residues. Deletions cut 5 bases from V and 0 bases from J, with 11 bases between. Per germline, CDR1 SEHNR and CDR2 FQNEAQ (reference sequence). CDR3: CASSPPGDSNQPQHF. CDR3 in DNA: TGTGCCAGCAGCCCGCCGGGAGATAGCAATCAGCCCCAGCATTTT.

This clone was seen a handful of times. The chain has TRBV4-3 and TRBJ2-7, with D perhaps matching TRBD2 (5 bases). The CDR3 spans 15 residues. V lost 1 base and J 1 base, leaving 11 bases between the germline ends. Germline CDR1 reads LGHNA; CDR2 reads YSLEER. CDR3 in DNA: TGCGCCAGCAGCCAAGGGATTGGGGAGTCCTACGAGCAGTACTTC. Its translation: CASSQGIGESYEQYF.

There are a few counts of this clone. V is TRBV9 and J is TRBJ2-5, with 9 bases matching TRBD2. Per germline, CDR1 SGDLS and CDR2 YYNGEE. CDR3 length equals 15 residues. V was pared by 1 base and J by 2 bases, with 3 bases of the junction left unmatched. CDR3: CASSVSSGDQETQYF. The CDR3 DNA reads TGTGCCAGCAGCGTATCTAGCGGGGATCAAGAGACCCAGTACTTC.

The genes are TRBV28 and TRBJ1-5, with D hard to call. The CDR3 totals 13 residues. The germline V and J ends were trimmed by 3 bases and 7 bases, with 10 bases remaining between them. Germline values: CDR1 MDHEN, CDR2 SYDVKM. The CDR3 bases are TGTGCCAGCAGTTTCCCAGTACGACAGCCCCAGCATTTT. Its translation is CASSFPVRQPQHF.

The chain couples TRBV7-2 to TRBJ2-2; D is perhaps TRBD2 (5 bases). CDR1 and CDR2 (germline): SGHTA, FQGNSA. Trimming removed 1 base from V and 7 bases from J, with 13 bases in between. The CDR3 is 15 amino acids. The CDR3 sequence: CASSLVSGFGGELFF. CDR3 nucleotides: TGTGCCAGCAGCTTAGTTTCGGGGTTCGGCGGGGAGCTGTTTTTT.

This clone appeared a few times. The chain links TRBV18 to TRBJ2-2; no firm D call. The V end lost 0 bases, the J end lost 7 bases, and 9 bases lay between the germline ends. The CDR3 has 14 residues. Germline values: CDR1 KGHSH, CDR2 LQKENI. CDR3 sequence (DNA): TGTGCCAGCTCACCACCGCCTCGGAGCGGGGAGCTGTTTTTT. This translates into CASSPPPRSGELFF.

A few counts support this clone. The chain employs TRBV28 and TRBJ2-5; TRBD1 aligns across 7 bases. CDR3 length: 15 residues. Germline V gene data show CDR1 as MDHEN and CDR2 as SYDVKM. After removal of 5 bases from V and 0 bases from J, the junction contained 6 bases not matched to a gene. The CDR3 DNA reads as TGTGCCAGCAGTCCTCCGACAGGGTACCAAGAGACCCAGTACTTC. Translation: CASSPPTGYQETQYF. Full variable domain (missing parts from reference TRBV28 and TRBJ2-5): DVKVTQSSRYLVKRTGEKVFLECVQDMDHENMFWYRQDPGLGLRLIYFSYDVKMKEKGDIPEGYSVSREKKERFSLILESASTNQTSMYLCASSPPTGYQETQYFGPGTRLLVL.

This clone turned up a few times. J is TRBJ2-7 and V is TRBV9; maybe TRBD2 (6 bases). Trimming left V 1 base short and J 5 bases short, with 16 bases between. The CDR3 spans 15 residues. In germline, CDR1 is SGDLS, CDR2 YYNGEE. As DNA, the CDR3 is TGTGCCAGCAGCGTAACTAGCCAATTTCCCAACGAGCAGTACTTC. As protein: CASSVTSQFPNEQYF.

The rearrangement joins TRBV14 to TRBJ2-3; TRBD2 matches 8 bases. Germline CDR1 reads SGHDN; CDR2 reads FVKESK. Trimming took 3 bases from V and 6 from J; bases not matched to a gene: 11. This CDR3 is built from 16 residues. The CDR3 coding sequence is TGTGCCAGCAGCCATGGACCCGGGACTAGATCGGATACGCAGTATTTT. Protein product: CASSHGPGTRSDTQYF.

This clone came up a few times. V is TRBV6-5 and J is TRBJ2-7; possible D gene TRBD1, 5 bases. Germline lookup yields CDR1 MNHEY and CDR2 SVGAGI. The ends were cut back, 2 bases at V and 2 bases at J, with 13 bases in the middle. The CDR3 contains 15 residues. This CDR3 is CASSYGADLTYEQYF. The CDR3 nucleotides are TGTGCCAGCAGTTACGGGGCGGATTTAACCTACGAGCAGTACTTC.

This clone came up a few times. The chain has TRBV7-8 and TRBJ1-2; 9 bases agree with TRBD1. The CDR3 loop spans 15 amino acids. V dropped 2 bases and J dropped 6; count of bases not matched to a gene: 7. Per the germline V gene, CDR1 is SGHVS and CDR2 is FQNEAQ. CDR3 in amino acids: CASSLNRQGENGYTF. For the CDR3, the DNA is TGTGCCAGCAGCTTAAACCGACAGGGGGAGAATGGCTACACCTTC.